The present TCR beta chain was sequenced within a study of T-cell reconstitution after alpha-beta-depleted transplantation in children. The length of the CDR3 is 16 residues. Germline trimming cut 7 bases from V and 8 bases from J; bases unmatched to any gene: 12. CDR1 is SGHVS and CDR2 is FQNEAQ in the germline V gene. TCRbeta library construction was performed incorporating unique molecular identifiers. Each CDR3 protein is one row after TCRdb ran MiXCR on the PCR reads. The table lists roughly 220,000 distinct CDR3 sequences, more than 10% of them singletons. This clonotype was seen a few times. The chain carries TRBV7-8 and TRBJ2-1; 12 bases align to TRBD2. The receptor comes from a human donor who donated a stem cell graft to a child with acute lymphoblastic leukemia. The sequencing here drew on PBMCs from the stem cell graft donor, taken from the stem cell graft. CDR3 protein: CASTTPRTSGMHEQFF. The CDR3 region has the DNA TGTGCCAGCACAACTCCTCGGACTAGCGGGATGCATGAGCAGTTCTTC.